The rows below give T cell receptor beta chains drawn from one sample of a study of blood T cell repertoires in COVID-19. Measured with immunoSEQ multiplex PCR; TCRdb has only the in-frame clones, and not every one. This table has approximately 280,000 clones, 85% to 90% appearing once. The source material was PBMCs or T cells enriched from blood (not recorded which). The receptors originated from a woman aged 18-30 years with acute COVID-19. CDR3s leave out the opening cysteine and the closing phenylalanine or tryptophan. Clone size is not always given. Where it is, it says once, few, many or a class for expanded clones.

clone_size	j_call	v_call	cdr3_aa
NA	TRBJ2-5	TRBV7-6	ASSLGVRSGKETQY
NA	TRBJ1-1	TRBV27	ASRGGGGNEAF
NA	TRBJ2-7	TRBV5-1	ASTPGSNEQY
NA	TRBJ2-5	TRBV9	ASSVFGTDQETQY
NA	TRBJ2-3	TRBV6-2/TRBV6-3	ASSYSRPTGSTDTQY
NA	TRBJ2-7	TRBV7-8	ASSFRLAGSSYEQY
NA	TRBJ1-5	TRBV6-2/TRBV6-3	ASSTALGGQPQH
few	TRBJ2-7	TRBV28	ASSSTGTRSYEQY
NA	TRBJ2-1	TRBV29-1	SLLQRTSGSGSSNEQF
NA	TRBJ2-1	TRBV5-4	ASSLVGTYNEQF
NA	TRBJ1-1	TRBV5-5	ASSLWADTTLRAF
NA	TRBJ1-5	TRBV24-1	ATSDGSQPQH
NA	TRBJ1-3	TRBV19	ASKTGVGNTIY
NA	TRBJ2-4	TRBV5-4	ASSLALGNIQY
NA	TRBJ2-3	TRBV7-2	ASSLRLSSAGGADTQY
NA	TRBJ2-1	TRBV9	ASSVEDRGNYNEQF
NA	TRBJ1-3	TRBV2	ASEAGQGGNTIY
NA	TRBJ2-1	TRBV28	ASKLGQGPYNEQF
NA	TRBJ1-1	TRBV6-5	ASTGRGRATAF
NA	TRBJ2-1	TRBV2	ASSEGVEQF
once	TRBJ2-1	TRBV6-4	ASSIGGSPWNEQF
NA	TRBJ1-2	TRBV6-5	ASRSGDRYGYT
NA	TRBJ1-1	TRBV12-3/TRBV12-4	ASKRGQGTEAF
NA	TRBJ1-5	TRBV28	ASSPVSDNQPQH
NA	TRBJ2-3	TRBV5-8	ASSRQGASTDTQY
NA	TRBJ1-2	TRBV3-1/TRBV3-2	ASSQVPGVGGYT
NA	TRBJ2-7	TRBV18	ASSPSSGRSEQY
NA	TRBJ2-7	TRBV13	ASSSQGLAGGSPGDEQY
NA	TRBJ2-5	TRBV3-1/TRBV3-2	ASSHSETQY
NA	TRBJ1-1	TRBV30	AWSSQGNTEAF
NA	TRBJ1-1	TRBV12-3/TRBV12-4	ASGQGATEAF
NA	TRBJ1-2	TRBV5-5	ASSLAGRGDYGYT
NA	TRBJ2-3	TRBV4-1	ASSQDAASGRAKRTDTQY
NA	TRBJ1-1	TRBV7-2	ASSLDKGRGAF
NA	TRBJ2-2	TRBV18	ASSPTQGYRRNTGELF
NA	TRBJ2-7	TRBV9	ASSPPRDGQGFNEQY
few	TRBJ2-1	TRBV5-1	ASSLGQVQGHEQF
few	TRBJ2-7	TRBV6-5	ASSYWQDHTYEQY
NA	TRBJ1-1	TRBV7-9	ASSLAGDRMNTEAF
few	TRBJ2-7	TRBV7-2	ASSGQGLAGGYEQY
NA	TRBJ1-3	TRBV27	ARTERPPRDNCGNTIY